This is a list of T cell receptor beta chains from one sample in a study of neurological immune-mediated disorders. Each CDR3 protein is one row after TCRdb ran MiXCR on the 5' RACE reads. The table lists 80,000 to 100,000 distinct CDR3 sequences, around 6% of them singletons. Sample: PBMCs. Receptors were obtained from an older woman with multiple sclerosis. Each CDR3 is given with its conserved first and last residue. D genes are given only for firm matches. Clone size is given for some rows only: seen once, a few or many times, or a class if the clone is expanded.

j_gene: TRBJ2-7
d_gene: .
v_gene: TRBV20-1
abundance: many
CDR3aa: CSAHLDAYEQYF
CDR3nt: TGCAGTGCTCACTTGGACGCCTACGAGCAGTACTTC

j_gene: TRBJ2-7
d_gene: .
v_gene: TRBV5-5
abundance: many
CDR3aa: CASSLGPPAGSEQYF
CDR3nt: TGTGCCAGCAGCTTGGGCCCACCCGCAGGGAGCGAGCAGTACTTC

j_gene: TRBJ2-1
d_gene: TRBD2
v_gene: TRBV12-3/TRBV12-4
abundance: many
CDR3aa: CASSSTLGGGRQFF
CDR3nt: TGTGCCAGCAGTTCGACCCTTGGCGGGGGGAGGCAGTTCTTC

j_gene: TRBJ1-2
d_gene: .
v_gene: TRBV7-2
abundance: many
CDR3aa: CASSLDGVGYGYTF
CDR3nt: TGTGCCAGCAGCTTAGACGGGGTGGGCTATGGCTACACCTTC

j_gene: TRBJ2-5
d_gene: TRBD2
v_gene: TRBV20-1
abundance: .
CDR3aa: CSASGGAGETQYF
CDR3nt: TGCAGTGCTAGCGGGGGGGCTGGGGAGACCCAGTACTTC

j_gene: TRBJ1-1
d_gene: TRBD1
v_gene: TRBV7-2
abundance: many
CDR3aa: CASTADRGPAFF
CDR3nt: TGTGCCAGCACCGCTGACAGGGGGCCTGCTTTCTTT

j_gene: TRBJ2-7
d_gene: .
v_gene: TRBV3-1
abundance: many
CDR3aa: CASSQVSESAQYF
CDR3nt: TGTGCCAGCAGCCAAGTTTCCGAATCCGCGCAGTACTTC

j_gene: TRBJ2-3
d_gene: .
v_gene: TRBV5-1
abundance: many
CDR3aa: CASSSGGVGDTQYF
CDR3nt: TGCGCCAGCAGTTCTGGTGGCGTCGGTGATACGCAGTATTTT

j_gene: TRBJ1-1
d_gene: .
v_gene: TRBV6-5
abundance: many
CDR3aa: CASSYRSRMNTEAFF
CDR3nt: TGTGCCAGCAGTTATCGAAGCCGAATGAACACTGAAGCTTTCTTT

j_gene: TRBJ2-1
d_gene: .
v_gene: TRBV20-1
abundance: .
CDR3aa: CSARPRDSAYNEQFF
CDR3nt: TGCAGTGCTAGACCCCGGGACTCAGCCTACAATGAGCAGTTCTTC

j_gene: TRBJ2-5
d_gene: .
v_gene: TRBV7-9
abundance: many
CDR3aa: CASSLVKQHQETQYF
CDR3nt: TGTGCCAGCAGCTTAGTCAAACAGCACCAAGAGACCCAGTACTTC

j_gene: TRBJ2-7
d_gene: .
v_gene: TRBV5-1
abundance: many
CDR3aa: CASSLSGNEQYF
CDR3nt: TGCGCCAGCAGCTTGAGTGGCAACGAGCAGTACTTC

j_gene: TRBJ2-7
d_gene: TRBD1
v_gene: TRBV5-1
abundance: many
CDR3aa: CASRRRQGDYYEQYF
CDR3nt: TGCGCCAGCAGGCGACGACAGGGAGACTACTACGAGCAGTACTTC

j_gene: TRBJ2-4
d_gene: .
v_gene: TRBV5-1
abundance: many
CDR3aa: CASSLSGPENIQYF
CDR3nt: TGCGCCAGCAGCCTGAGCGGCCCGGAAAACATTCAGTACTTC

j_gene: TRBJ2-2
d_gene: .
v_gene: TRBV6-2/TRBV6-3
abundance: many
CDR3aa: CASSSSGTAVRELFF
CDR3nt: TGTGCCAGCAGTTCTTCCGGGACCGCGGTCCGGGAGCTGTTTTTT

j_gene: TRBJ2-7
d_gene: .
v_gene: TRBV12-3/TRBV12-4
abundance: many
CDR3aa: CATSFSGQAGEQYF
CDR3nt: TGTGCCACTTCATTCTCAGGGCAGGCCGGCGAGCAGTACTTC

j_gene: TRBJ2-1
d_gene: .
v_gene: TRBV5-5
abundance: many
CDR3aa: CASSLAGVGVNEQFF
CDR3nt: TGTGCCAGCAGCTTGGCAGGGGTGGGTGTCAATGAGCAGTTCTTC

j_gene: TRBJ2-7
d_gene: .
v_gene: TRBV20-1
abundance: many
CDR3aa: CSARGASEANEQYF
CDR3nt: TGCAGTGCTAGGGGGGCTAGCGAGGCCAACGAGCAGTACTTC

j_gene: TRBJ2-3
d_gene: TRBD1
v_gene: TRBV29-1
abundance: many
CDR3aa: CSVMKDRGTDTQYF
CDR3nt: TGCAGCGTGATGAAGGACAGGGGCACAGATACGCAGTATTTT

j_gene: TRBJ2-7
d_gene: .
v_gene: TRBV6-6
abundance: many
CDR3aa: CASREGASYEQYF
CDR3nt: TGTGCCAGCAGGGAGGGGGCCTCCTACGAGCAGTACTTC

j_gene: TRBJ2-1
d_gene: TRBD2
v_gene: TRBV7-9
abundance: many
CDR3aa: CASSLGLAGIHEQFF
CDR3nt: TGTGCCAGCAGCTTGGGACTAGCGGGGATTCATGAGCAGTTCTTC

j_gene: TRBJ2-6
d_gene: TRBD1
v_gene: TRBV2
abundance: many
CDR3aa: CASRQGNSGANVLTF
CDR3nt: TGTGCCAGTAGACAGGGGAACTCTGGGGCCAACGTCCTGACTTTC

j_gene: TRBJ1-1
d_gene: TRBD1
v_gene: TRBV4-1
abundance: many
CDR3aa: CASSQTGQMNTEAFF
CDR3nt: TGCGCCAGCAGCCAAACGGGACAGATGAACACTGAAGCTTTCTTT

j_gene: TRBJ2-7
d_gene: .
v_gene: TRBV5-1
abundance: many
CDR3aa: CASSLSGNYEQYF
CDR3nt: TGCGCCAGCAGCTTATCAGGAAACTACGAGCAGTACTTC

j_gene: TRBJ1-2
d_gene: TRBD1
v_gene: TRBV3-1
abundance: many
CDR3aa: CASGRDRGPGYTF
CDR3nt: TGTGCCAGCGGCCGGGACAGGGGGCCGGGCTACACCTTC

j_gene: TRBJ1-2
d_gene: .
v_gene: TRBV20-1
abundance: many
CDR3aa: CSAQLQHPGGYTF
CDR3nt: TGCAGTGCCCAATTACAGCATCCTGGGGGCTACACCTTC

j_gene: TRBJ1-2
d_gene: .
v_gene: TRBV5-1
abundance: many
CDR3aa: CASGGSSYGYTF
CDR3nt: TGCGCCTCGGGGGGCTCGAGCTATGGCTACACCTTC

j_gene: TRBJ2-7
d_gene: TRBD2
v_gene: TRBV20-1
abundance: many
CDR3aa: CSAPLAGGGYEQYF
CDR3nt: TGCAGTGCGCCCCTAGCGGGGGGCGGCTACGAGCAGTACTTC

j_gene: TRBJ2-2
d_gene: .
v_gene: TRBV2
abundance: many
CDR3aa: CASRGTYTGELFF
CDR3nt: TGTGCCAGCAGGGGGACTTACACCGGGGAGCTGTTTTTT

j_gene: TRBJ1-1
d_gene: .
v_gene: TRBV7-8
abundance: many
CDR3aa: CASSLAEYTEAFF
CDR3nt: TGTGCCAGCAGCTTAGCCGAGTACACTGAAGCTTTCTTT

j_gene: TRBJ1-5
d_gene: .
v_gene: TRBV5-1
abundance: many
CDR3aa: CASKISGSTGGNQPQHF
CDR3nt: TGCGCCAGCAAGATTTCGGGGTCAACAGGCGGCAATCAGCCCCAGCATTTT

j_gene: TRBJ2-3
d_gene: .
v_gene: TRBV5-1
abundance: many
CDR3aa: CASSLGGKDTQYF
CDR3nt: TGCGCCAGCAGCTTGGGCGGTAAAGATACGCAGTATTTT

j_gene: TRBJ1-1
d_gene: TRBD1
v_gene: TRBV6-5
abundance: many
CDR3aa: CASSRQGHKNTEAFF
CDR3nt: TGTGCCAGCAGTCGACAGGGCCACAAGAACACTGAAGCTTTCTTT

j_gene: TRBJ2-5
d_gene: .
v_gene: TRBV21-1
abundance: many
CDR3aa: CASSLPPGPIGHEETQYF
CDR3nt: TGTGCCAGCAGCCTCCCCCCGGGCCCCATTGGCCATGAAGAGACCCAGTACTTC

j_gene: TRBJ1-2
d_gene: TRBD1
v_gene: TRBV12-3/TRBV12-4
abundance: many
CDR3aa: CASRRGQYYGYTF
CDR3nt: TGTGCCAGCAGACGGGGACAGTACTATGGCTACACCTTC

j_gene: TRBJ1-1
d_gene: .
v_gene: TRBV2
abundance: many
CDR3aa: CASSSRRGEAFF
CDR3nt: TGTGCCAGCAGCTCACGCCGAGGGGAAGCTTTCTTT

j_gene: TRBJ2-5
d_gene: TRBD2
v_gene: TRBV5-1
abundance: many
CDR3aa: CASNTGGSNQETQYF
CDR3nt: TGCGCCAGCAACACCGGGGGGTCGAACCAAGAGACCCAGTACTTC

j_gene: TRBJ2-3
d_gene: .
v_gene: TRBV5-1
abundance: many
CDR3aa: CASSLQLTFTDTQYF
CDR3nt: TGCGCCAGCAGCTTACAGCTTACCTTCACAGATACGCAGTATTTT

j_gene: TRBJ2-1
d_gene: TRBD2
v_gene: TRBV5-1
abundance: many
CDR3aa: CASSGSGTGGLAGSYNEQFF
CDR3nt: TGCGCCAGCAGCGGATCCGGGACAGGGGGACTAGCGGGGAGCTACAATGAGCAGTTCTTC

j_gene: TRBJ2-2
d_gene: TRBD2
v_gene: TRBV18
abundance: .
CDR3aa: CASSISGGPNTGELFF
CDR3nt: TGTGCCAGCTCAATCAGCGGGGGGCCGAACACCGGGGAGCTGTTTTTT

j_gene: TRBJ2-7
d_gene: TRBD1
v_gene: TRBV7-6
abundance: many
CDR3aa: CASSRTGTGGYEQYF
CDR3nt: TGTGCCAGCAGTCGGACCGGGACAGGGGGTTACGAGCAGTACTTC

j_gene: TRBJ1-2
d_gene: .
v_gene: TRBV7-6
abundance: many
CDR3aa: CASSFSIGSGYTF
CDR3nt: TGTGCCAGCAGCTTCTCGATAGGAAGTGGCTACACCTTC

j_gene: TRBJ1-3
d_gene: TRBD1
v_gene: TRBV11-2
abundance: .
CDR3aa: CDSNPYRGYENTIYF
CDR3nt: TGTGACAGCAACCCCTACAGGGGATATGAAAACACCATATATTTT

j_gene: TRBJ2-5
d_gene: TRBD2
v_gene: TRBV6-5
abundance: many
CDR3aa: CASSYASGAHKETQYF
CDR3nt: TGTGCCAGCAGTTACGCTAGCGGGGCCCACAAAGAGACCCAGTACTTC

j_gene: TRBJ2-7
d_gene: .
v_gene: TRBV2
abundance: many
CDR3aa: CASSEAPPRKYF
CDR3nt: TGTGCCAGCAGTGAAGCGCCTCCGAGAAAGTACTTC

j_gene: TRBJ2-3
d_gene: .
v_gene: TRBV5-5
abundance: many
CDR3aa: CASSLVVSTDTQYF
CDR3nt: TGTGCCAGCAGCTTGGTGGTCAGCACAGATACGCAGTATTTT

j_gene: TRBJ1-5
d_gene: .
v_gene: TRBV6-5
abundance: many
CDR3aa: CATTRRAGDSNQPQHF
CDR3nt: TGTGCCACAACCCGGCGGGCGGGGGATAGCAATCAGCCCCAGCATTTT

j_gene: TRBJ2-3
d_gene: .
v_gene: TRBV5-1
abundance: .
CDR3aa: CASSLDSTDTQYF
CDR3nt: TGCGCCAGCAGCTTGGACTCCACAGATACGCAGTATTTT

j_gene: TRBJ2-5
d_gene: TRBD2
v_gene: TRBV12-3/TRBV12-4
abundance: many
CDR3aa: CASSAHSGGAFGTQYF
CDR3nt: TGTGCCAGCAGTGCCCATAGCGGGGGGGCCTTTGGGACCCAGTACTTC

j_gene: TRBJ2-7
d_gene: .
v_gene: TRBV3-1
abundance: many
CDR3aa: CASSQEGREQYF
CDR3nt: TGTGCCAGCAGCCAGGAAGGGAGGGAGCAGTACTTC

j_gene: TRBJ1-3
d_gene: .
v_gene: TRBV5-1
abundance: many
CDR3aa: CASSLGDHSGNTIYF
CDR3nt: TGCGCCAGCAGCTTGGGTGATCACTCTGGAAACACCATATATTTT

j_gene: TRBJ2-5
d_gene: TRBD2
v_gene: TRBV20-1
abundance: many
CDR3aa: CSARVWGGVAETQYF
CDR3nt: TGCAGTGCTAGAGTCTGGGGGGGGGTGGCCGAGACCCAGTACTTC

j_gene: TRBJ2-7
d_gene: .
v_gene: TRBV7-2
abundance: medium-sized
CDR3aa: CASSVTTENHEQYF
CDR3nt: TGTGCCAGCAGCGTGACTACTGAAAACCACGAGCAGTACTTC

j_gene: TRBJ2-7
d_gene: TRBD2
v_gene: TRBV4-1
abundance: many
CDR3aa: CASSRLASGYEQYF
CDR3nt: TGCGCCAGCAGCCGACTTGCTAGCGGCTACGAGCAGTACTTC

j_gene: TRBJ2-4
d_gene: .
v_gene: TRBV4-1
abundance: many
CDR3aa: CASSQDLGGGLGKNIQYF
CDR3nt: TGCGCCAGCAGCCAAGATCTGGGTGGGGGGCTTGGGAAAAACATTCAGTACTTC

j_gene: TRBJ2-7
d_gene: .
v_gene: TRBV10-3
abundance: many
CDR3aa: CATQGGSSHEQYF
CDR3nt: TGTGCCACCCAGGGGGGGTCTAGCCACGAGCAGTACTTC

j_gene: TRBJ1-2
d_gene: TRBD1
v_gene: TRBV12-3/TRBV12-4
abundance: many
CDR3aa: CASTVGTGIGYTF
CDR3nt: TGTGCCAGCACCGTCGGGACAGGGATTGGCTACACCTTC

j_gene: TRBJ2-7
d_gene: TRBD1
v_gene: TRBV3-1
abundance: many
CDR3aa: CASSLRDRDYEQYF
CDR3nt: TGTGCCAGCAGCCTCCGGGACAGGGACTACGAGCAGTACTTC

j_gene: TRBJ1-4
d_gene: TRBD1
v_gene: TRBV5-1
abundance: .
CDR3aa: CASSLVDRGEKLFF
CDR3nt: TGCGCCAGCAGCTTGGTGGACAGGGGCGAAAAACTGTTTTTT

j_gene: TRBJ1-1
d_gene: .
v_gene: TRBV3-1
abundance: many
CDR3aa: CASSQRQSTEAFF
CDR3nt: TGTGCCAGCAGCCAACGCCAGTCCACTGAAGCTTTCTTT